This TCR beta chain was sequenced for a study of T cells in Graves' hyperthyroidism and ophthalmopathy. Study-wide points: Expanded thyroid clonotypes (above 0.001) were mostly also found in blood.

Researchers took RNA transcripts and amplified the TCR beta CDR3 regions from them. With the HTBI primer set, the TCR CDR3 went through a first round of RT-PCR. TCRdb recomputed calls from the multiplex PCR reads with MiXCR, one row per CDR3 protein. The sample records around 350,000 distinct CDR3 sequences, about 19% being singletons. Absence of ophthalmopathy progression within 18 months defined stable Graves' hyperthyroidism. Lactation, pregnancy, other autoimmune disease or uncontrolled infection excluded patients. Of note for this clonotype: The antigen is not known.

V lost 6 bases to trimming and J lost 3 bases, with 20 bases between them. The CDR3 sequence is 16 residues long. Germline V gene sequence: CDR1 LNHDA, CDR2 SQIVND (reference sequence). The sample was blood. The TCR originated in a woman between 18 and 29 years old with Graves' hyperthyroidism. This chain uses TRBV19 with TRBJ2-5; possible D gene TRBD2, 7 bases. The CDR3 spells CASSWGAGAGEETQYF. DNA of the CDR3: TGTGCCAGTAGCTGGGGGGCGGGGGCCGGGGAAGAGACCCAGTACTTC.